This TCR beta chain was sequenced during a study of shared clonotypes between healthy human individuals. Study-wide findings and caveats: Inspection by rarefaction showed sorted-subset sequencing to be incomplete despite large depth. Represented diversity (both genetic and exposure-history) was limited by the small number of donors. The study found lower generation probabilities in non-shared clonotypes than in those shared by all four donors.

Notes on this clone: Its antigen is as yet unknown.

Healthy and HIV-negative, the adult donors had no recent acute infections or vaccinations. Trimming took off 4 bases at V and 4 bases at J, with 8 bases between the two ends. CDR1 is SGDLS and CDR2 is YYNGEE in the germline V gene. This CDR3 comprises 12 residues. Sequenced by immunoSEQ multiplex PCR; TCRdb stores in-frame clones only, minus some. The data show 2 million or so clones, with 90% to 95% seen just once and around 0.13% held by the top ten. This chain links TRBV9 with TRBJ2-5; the D gene is possibly TRBD1 (5 bases). What was sequenced was naive CD4+ T cells sorted from blood. Subset meaning: CD45RA+ positively selected. The sequence came from a man aged 18-30 years in good health. CDR3 sequence (DNA): TGTGCCAGCAGCCCTCAGGGAGAGACCCAGTACTTC. It encodes CASSPQGETQYF.